This TCR beta chain was captured by sequencing in a study of lung T cells in sarcoidosis with Löfgren's syndrome. Whole-study context: In sarcoidosis, CD4+ T cells accumulate in bronchoalveolar lavage fluid. Study-level findings and limits: In alpha-beta pairs, TRAV12-1 favored TRBV2, and their CDR3s were homologous. Shared TRAV12-1 and TRBV2 CDR3 motifs were reported across several patients. The most expanded V genes in Löfgren's patients were reportedly TRAV12-1 and TRBV2.

Germline values: CDR1 MNHEY, CDR2 SMNVEV (reference sequence). The CDR3 has 15 residues. V gave up 5 bases and J gave up 6 bases, with 20 bases separating them. To note about this clonotype: Its antigen remains unknown. A read error is likely, as this CDR3 ends without the conserved phenylalanine or tryptophan.

Each CDR3 protein gets one entry after TCRdb re-called the reads with MiXCR. Of about 2,200 distinct CDR3 sequences in the sample, 20% to 25% were seen once. Sequencing was performed on CD4+ T cells from bronchoalveolar lavage. The rearrangement joins TRBV27 to TRBJ2-7; D remains ambiguous. The sequence was collected from a human donor with sarcoidosis (Löfgren's syndrome or another form), or a control subject (not recorded which). The CDR3 region is CASSPLLDGMGEQYS. CDR3 DNA: TGTGCCAGCAGTCCCCTATTGGACGGAATGGGCGAGCAGTACTCC.